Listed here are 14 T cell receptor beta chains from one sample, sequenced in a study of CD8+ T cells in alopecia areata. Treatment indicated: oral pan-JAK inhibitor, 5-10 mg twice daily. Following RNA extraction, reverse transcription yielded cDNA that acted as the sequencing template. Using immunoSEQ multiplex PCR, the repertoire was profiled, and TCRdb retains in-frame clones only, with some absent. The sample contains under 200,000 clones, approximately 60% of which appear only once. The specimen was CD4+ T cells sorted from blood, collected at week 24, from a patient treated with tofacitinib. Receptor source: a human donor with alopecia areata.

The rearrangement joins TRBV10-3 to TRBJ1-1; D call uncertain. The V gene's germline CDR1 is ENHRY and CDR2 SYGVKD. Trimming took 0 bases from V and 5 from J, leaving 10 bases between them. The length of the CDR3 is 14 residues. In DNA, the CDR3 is TGTGCCATCAGTGAGTCGCTTGGTAATACTGAAGCTTTCTTT. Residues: CAISESLGNTEAFF.

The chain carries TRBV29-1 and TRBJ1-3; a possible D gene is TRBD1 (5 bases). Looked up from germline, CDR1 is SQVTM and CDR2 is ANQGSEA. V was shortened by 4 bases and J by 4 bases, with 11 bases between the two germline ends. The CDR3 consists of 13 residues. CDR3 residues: CSVAGTLGNTIYF. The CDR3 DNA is TGCAGCGTTGCAGGGACTCTCGGAAACACCATATATTTT.

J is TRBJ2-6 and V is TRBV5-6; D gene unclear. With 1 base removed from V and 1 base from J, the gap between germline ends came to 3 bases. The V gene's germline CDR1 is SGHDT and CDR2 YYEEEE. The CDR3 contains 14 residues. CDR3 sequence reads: CASSLFSGANVLTF. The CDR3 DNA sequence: TGTGCCAGCAGCTTGTTTTCTGGGGCCAACGTCCTGACTTTC.

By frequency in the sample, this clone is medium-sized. In DNA form, the CDR3 reads TGTGCCAGCAGTTGGCCGGGGACCCAGTACTTC. Protein product: CASSWPGTQYF. The chain joins TRBV28 to TRBJ2-5; D gene ambiguous. The CDR3 is 11 residues long. Trimming removed 4 bases from V and 7 bases from J, with 7 bases in between. Germline V CDR1 and CDR2: MDHEN, SYDVKM.

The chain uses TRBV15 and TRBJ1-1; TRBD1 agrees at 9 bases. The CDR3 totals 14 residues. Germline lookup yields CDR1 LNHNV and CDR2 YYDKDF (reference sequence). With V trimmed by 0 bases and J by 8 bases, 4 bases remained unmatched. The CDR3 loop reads CATSRDRGTGEAFF. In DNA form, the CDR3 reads TGTGCCACCAGCAGAGATCGTGGGACAGGGGAAGCTTTCTTT.

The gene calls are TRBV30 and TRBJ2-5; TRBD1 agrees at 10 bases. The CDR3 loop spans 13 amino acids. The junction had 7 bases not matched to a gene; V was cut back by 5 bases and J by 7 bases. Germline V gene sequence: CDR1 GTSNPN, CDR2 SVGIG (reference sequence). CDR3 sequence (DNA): TGTGCCTGGGGGGGACAGGGGATCGGGACCCAGTACTTC. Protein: CAWGGQGIGTQYF. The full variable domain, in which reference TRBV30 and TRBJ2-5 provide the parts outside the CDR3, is SQTIHQWPATLVQPVGSPLSLECTVEGTSNPNLYWYRQAAGRGLQLLFYSVGIGQISSEVPQNLSASRPQDRQFILSSKKLLLSDSGFYLCAWGGQGIGTQYFGPGTRLLVL.

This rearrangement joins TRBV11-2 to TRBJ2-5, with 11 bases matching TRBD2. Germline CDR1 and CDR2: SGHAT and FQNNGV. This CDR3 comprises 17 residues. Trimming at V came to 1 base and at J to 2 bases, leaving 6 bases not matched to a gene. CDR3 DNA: TGTGCCAGCAGCTTAGTTGGGCTAGCGGGGGGACAAGAGACCCAGTACTTC. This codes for CASSLVGLAGGQETQYF.

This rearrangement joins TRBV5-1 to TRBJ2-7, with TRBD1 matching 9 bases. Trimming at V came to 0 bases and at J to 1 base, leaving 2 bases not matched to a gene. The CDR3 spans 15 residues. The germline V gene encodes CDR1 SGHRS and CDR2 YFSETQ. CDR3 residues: CASSLGGTGSYEQYF. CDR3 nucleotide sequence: TGCGCCAGCAGCTTGGGAGGGACAGGGTCCTACGAGCAGTACTTC.

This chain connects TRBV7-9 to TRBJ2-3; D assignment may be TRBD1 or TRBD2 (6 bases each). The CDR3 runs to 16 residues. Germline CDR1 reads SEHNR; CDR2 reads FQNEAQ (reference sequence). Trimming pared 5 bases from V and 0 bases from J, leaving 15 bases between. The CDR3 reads CASSEKGGFSTDTQYF. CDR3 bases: TGTGCCAGCAGCGAGAAAGGGGGGTTTAGCACAGATACGCAGTATTTT.

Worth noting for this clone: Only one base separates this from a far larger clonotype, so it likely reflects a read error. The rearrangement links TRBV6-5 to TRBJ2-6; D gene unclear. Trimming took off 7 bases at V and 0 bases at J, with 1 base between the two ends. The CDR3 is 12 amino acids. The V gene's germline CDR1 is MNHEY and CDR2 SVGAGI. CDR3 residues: CASNSGANVLTF. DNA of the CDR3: TGTGCCAGCAACTCTGGGGCCAACGTCCTGACTTTC.

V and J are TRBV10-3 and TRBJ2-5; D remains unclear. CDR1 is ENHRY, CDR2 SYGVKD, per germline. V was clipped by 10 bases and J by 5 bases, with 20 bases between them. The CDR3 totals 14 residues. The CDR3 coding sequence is TGTGCCACTCAGGATTTGGCGTCCGCTGAGACCCAGTACTTC. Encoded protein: CATQDLASAETQYF.

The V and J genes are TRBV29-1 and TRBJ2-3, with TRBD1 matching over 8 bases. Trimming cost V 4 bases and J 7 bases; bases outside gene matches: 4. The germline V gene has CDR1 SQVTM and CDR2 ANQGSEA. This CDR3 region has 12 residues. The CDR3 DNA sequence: TGCAGCGTTGGGGACAGGCCTTATACGCAGTATTTT. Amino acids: CSVGDRPYTQYF.

Written as DNA, the CDR3 is TGTGCCAGCAGCTCTCGCACCAGGAGTGGCTACACCTTC. This encodes CASSSRTRSGYTF. This chain uses TRBV5-6 with TRBJ1-2; no definite D call. The germline V gene encodes CDR1 SGHDT and CDR2 YYEEEE. Trimming cost V 3 bases and J 7 bases, with 13 bases left between them. The CDR3 runs 13 residues.

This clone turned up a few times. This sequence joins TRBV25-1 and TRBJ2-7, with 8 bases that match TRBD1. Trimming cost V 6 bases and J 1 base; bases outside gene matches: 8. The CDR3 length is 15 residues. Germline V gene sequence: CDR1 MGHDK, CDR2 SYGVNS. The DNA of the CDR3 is TGTGCCAGCAGCCGTCCCGGGACAGGATCCTACGAGCAGTACTTC. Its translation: CASSRPGTGSYEQYF.